This T cell receptor beta chain is drawn from a study of blood T cell repertoires in COVID-19. The CDR3 loop spans 16 amino acids. With V trimmed by 5 bases and J by 3 bases, 10 bases remained unmatched. The germline CDR1 and CDR2 sequences are SGHAT and FQNNGV. Assay used: immunoSEQ multiplex PCR; TCRdb lists only in-frame clones, some missing. This table holds about 52,000 clones, 85% to 90% found once. The V call is TRBV11-2, the J call TRBJ2-3; 8 nucleotides match TRBD2. The TCR was taken from a man in his 70s with acute or convalescent COVID-19. Sequencing was carried out using peripheral blood. Here the CDR3 reads CASSRLTGRGTDTQYF. In DNA form, the CDR3 reads TGTGCCAGCAGCCGATTGACCGGGAGGGGTACAGATACGCAGTATTTT.